The TCR beta chain described here comes from a study of CD8+ T cells in alopecia areata. Cell sorting on a FACSAria was used to separate CD4+ and CD8+ T cells from the PBMCs. Germline CDR1 reads LNHDA; CDR2 reads SQIVND (reference sequence). The V segment lost 9 bases and the J segment 3 bases; nucleotides outside the gene matches: 11. CDR3 size: 15 residues. Comments on this clone: The antigen remains undetermined.

Study-level findings and limits: Sharing of TCRs across patients appeared less clear than in mice, possibly for HLA-related reasons.

As the sequencing template, cDNA was produced by extracting RNA and reverse transcribing it. This table comes from immunoSEQ multiplex PCR, and its TCRdb copy is limited to in-frame clones, with some not included. The table lists under 40,000 clones, roughly 50% of them singletons. The chain carries TRBV19 and TRBJ1-5; 7 positions match TRBD1. The specimen was NKG2D-high CD8+ T cells sorted from blood. This sequence was found in a human donor with alopecia areata. The CDR3 sequence: CASITTGEDNQPQHF. CDR3 bases: TGTGCCAGCATAACCACAGGGGAGGACAATCAGCCCCAGCATTTT.